Described below is a single TCR beta chain sequence and its context. This sample stems from a study of patients and donors after allogeneic stem cell transplantation. From the RT-PCR reads, TCRdb called clonotypes with MiXCR, one entry per CDR3 protein. The sample shows hundreds of thousands of distinct CDR3 sequences, roughly an eighth of them seen only once. The source of this sequence is a human donor who was either an allogeneic HSCT recipient or a stem cell or donor lymphocyte infusion donor (not recorded which). It is not recorded whose cells these are; they may come from a transplant donor. The source material was blood, either unsorted or a sorted T cell fraction (not recorded which).

For the CDR3, the DNA is TGCAGTGCTAGTGGTGGGACAGGGGACTACGAGCAGTACTTC. Translating gives CSASGGTGDYEQYF. The chain is built from TRBV20-1 and TRBJ2-7; 10 nucleotides match TRBD1. Germline V gene sequence: CDR1 DFQATT, CDR2 SNEGSKA (reference sequence). The CDR3 loop spans 14 amino acids. V lost 3 bases and J lost 3; bases outside the gene matches: 5.